This TCR beta chain was documented in a study of T cells in Graves' hyperthyroidism and ophthalmopathy. This clonotype was seen repeatedly, ten times or more. Trimming took 5 bases from V and 3 from J; bases not matched to a gene: 16. The CDR3 is 18 residues long. Germline-derived CDR1 and CDR2 are MNHEY and SVGEGT. RNA transcripts were the template for amplifying TCR beta CDR3 regions. TCR CDR3 underwent first-round RT-PCR with the HTBI primer set. MiXCR, applied by TCRdb to the multiplex PCR reads, yields one record per CDR3 protein. Counted here are some 760,000 distinct CDR3 sequences, 12% to 15% occurring once; the ten biggest clones make up roughly 10%. It was uncontrolled infection, other autoimmune disease, pregnancy or lactation that excluded patients. PBMCs came from 10 ml fresh peripheral blood.

The V and J genes are TRBV6-2 or TRBV6-3 and TRBJ1-5; 7 bases align to TRBD1. The receptor's source is a woman aged 18-35 years with Graves' hyperthyroidism. Material for sequencing was blood. The CDR3 region has the DNA TGTGCCAGCAGTCGTATGGGGGAGACAGGGCTACTCAATCAGCCCCAGCATTTT. This gives the protein CASSRMGETGLLNQPQHF.